This TCR beta chain stems from a study of T cells after yellow fever vaccination (dated by TCRdb to 2018 to 2020). Describing the broader study: The SMART-Seq v4 Ultra Low Input RNA kit was used to prepare libraries from fractions with low cell numbers. To follow T-cell clones before and after primary and booster YFV17D yellow fever vaccination, bulk TCR alpha and beta repertoires were sequenced over time. Two healthy male donors, one aged 18 to 30 and one aged 30 to 40 years, made up the cohort. Blood samples were taken at several timepoints before and after primary and secondary immunization, and bulk PBMC replicates and cell subsets were isolated.

Results and caveats for the whole study, not just this receptor: Most clones expanded after primary vaccination (approximately 96% of CD4 and approximately 90% of CD8) were re-detected after the booster, suggesting that broad memory maintenance occurred. The study included only a couple of donors, which limits how far the findings can be generalized. A small share of clonotypes occurred in both CD4 and CD8 compartments, likely arising from convergent recombination. Compared with the primary T-cell response, the secondary T-cell response was faster but weaker, reaching its peak on day 5 rather than on day 15. Computational filtering was required because FACS-sorted repertoires could contain abundant contaminating clonotypes from the bulk population.

The label giving this sample's treatment or condition can be read as: live attenuated yellow fever vaccine strain. At each blood-draw timepoint, two biological replicates of bulk PBMCs were collected. PBMCs were isolated from peripheral blood using a standard Ficoll-Paque protocol. RNA was extracted with TriZol from bulk PBMCs, CD4 and CD8 fractions, and dextramer-positive and dextramer-negative fractions. This clonotype was observed a handful of times. Its antigen target is currently unknown. No base qualities exist here, and no much larger clone lies one base off it. TCR cDNA was synthesized by 5'RACE template switching, which introduced a universal primer site and unique molecular identifiers. Priming of cDNA synthesis was performed from both the TCR alpha and TCR beta constant segments. Libraries were amplified in two PCR steps, with sample barcodes and sequencing adapters added in the second step. Sequencing of libraries was performed on Illumina HiSeq 2500 (2x100 bp) or NovaSeq (2x150 bp). The paper's data handling went like this. Demultiplexing of reads and collapsing into UMI consensus sequences were performed with MIGEC, and V(D)J alignment was carried out with MiXCR. Vaccine-responding clonotypes were identified with edgeR using replicate PBMC samples, with FDR below 0.01 and a log2 fold change above 5 up to day 15 being required. Each bulk clonotype received a CD4 or CD8 identity based on whether the sequenced CD4 or CD8 repertoire contained that clonotype at higher abundance. TCRdb handled the public reads itself, with Q25 trimming in fastp and clone calling in MiXCR, and kept productive beta chains. Here each entry gathers all rows of one CDR3 protein and keeps the most common genes and DNA. The V and J calls, along with clone size, are taken from TCRdb and not from the paper's own processing. In all, the sample holds around 500,000 distinct CDR3 sequences, and 20% to 25% of those were seen once. Jointly, the top ten make up about 16% of the sample.

The CDR3 has 14 amino acids, counting the end cysteine and phenylalanine. Left in the record is the CDR3 DNA by itself, 42 bases read in frame from the first base. V lost 6 bases and J lost 8 bases; the stretch between them is 17 bases long. The germline V gene supplies CDR1 SGHAT and CDR2 FQNNGV. The clonotype originates from a man aged 18-30 years who received the YFV17D yellow fever vaccine. The material was PBMCs, obtained approximately 20 days after the first yellow fever vaccination. This chain joins TRBV11-2 to TRBJ2-1; a weak D assignment points to TRBD1 (6 bases agree). CDR3 loop: CASRSRTGSDEQFF. The DNA is TGTGCCAGCAGAAGCCGAACAGGGTCCGATGAGCAGTTCTTC.